This TCR beta chain was found in a study of T cell responses to AZD1222 COVID-19 vaccine. The CDR3 contains 14 residues. The V gene lost 2 bases and the J gene lost 8 bases, with 18 bases spanning the gap. Per the germline V gene, CDR1 is SQVTM and CDR2 is ANQGSEA. Researchers grouped second doses given at about 4 or about 12 weeks into one pool. Sequenced by immunoSEQ multiplex PCR; TCRdb stores in-frame clones only, minus some. Among approximately 110,000 clones listed, 80% to 95% were seen once. About this clone: What it binds is unknown.

Study outcomes and limitations: There were repertoire samples only from the period after the peak T cell response. Donors in the cohort were predominantly white British and more often female, and clonal diversity was possibly underestimated. Unmutated variant regions reportedly attract nearly half of all spike-specific TCRs.

V gene TRBV29-1 combines with J gene TRBJ1-2, with D perhaps matching TRBD1 (5 bases). This clonotype originated in an adult who received the AZD1222 COVID-19 vaccine. The sample in question was peripheral blood, obtained 28 days after the second AZD1222 dose. The CDR3 DNA is TGCAGCGTTGAAAGTGGGACGGGGGTAGCCGGCTACACCTTC. This gives the protein CSVESGTGVAGYTF. The full variable domain, in which reference TRBV29-1 and TRBJ1-2 provide the parts outside the CDR3, is SAVISQKPSRDICQRGTSLTIQCQVDSQVTMMFWYRQQPGQSLTLIATANQGSEATYESGFVIDKFPISRPNLTFSTLTVSNMSPEDSSIYLCSVESGTGVAGYTFGSGTRLTVV.